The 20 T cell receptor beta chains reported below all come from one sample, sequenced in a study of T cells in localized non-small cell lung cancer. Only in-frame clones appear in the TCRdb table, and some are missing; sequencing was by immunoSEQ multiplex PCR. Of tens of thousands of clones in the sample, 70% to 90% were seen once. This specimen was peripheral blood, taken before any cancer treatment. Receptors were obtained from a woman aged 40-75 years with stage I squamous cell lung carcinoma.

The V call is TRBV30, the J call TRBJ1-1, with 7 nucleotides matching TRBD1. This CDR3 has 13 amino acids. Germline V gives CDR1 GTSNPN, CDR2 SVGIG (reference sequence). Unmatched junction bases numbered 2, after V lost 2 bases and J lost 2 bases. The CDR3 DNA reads TGTGCCTGGAGTAGACAGGGAAACACTGAAGCTTTCTTT. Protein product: CAWSRQGNTEAFF.

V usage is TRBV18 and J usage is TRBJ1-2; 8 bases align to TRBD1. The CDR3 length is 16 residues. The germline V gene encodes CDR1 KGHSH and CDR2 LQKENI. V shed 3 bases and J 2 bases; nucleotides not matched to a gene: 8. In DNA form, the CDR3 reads TGTGCCAGCTCACCCTACACTGGACAGGGCAACTATGGCTACACCTTC. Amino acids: CASSPYTGQGNYGYTF.

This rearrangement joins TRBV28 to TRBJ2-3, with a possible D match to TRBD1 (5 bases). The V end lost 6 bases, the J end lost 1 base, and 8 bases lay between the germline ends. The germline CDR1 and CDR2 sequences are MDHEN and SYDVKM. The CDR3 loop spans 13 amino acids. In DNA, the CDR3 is TGTGCCAGCAGGGGGCCGGGCACAGATACGCAGTATTTT. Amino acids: CASRGPGTDTQYF.

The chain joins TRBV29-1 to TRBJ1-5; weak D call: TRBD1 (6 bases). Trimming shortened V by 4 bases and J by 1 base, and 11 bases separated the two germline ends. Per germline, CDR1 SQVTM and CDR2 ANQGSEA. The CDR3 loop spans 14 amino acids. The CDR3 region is CSVGLGQSNQPQHF. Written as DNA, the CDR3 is TGCAGCGTTGGTCTAGGACAGAGCAATCAGCCCCAGCATTTT.

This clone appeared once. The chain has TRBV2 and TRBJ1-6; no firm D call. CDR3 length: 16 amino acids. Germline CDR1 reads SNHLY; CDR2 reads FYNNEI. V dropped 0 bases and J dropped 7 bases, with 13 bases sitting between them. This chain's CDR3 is CASSEALVGRNSPLHF. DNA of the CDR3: TGTGCCAGCAGTGAAGCGCTCGTAGGGAGGAATTCACCCCTCCACTTT.

The CDR3: CASSKLAGGYNEQFF. As DNA, the CDR3 is TGTGCCAGCAGCAAACTAGCGGGGGGCTACAATGAGCAGTTCTTC. The chain recombines TRBV13 with TRBJ2-1, with 12 bases that match TRBD2. The CDR3 loop spans 15 amino acids. After removal of 5 bases from V and 3 bases from J, the junction contained 2 bases not matched to a gene. CDR1 is PRHDT and CDR2 is FYEKMQ in the germline V gene (reference sequence).

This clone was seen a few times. CDR3 residues: CASGTGQNTGELFF. As DNA, the CDR3 is TGTGCTAGTGGTACCGGACAGAACACCGGGGAGCTGTTTTTT. V gene TRBV12-5 combines with J gene TRBJ2-2, with D possibly TRBD1 on 5 matching bases. V lost 5 bases to trimming and J lost 1 base, with 8 bases between them. CDR3 length equals 14 residues. The germline CDR1 and CDR2 sequences are LGHNT and FRNRAP.

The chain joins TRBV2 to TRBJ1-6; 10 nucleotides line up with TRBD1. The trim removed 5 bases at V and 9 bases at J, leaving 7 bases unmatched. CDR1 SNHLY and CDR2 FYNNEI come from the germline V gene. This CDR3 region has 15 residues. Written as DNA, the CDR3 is TGTGCCAGCAGTCCCGGGACAGGGGATGGTTCACCCCTCCACTTT. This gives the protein CASSPGTGDGSPLHF.

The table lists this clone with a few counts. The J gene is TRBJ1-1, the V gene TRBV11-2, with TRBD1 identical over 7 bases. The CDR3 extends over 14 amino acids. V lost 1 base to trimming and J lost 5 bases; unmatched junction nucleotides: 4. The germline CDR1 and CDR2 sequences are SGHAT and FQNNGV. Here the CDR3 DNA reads TGTGCCAGCAGCTTAGGACAGGGAAGTACTGAAGCTTTCTTT. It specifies CASSLGQGSTEAFF. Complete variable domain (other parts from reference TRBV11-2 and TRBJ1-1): EAGVAQSPRYKIIEKRQSVAFWCNPISGHATLYWYQQILGQGPKLLIQFQNNGVVDDSQLPKDRFSAERLKGVDSTLKIQPAKLEDSAVYLCASSLGQGSTEAFFGQGTRLTVV.

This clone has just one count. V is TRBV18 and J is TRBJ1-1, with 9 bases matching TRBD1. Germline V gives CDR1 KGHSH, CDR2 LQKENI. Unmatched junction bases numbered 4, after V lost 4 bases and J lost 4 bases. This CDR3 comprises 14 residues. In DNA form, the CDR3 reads TGTGCCAGCTCACTCGGACAGGGGAGCACTGAAGCTTTCTTT. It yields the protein CASSLGQGSTEAFF.

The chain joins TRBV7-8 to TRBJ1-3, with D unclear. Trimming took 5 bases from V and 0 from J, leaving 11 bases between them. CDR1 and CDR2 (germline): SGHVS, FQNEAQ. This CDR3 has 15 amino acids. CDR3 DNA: TGTGCCAGCAGCCGGATTAGAAGCTCTGGAAACACCATATATTTT. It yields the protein CASSRIRSSGNTIYF.

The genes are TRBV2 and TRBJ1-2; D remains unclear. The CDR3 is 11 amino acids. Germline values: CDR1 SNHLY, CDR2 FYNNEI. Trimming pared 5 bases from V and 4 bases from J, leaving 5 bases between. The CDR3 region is CASSTTYGYTF. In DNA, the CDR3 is TGTGCCAGCAGTACGACCTATGGCTACACCTTC.

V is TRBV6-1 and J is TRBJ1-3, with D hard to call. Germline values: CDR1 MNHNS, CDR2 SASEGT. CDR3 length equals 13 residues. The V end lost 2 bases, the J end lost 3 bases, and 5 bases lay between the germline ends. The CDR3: CASSEFGGNTIYF. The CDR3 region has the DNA TGTGCCAGCAGTGAATTTGGTGGAAACACCATATATTTT.

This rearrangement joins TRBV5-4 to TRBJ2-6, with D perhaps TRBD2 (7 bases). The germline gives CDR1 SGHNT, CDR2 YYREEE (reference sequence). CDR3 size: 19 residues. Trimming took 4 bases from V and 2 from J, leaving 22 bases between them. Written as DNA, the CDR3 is TGTGCCAGCAGCCCTGACGGGGGGCCTTTGGGGACTGGGGCCAACGTCCTGACTTTC. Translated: CASSPDGGPLGTGANVLTF.

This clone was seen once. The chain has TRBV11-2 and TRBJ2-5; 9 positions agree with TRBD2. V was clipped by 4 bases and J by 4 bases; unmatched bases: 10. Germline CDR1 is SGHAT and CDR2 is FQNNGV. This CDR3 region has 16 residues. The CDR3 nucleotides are TGTGCCAGCAGCTCTTGGAGCGGGGGGCGGGGAGAGACCCAGTACTTC. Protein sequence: CASSSWSGGRGETQYF.

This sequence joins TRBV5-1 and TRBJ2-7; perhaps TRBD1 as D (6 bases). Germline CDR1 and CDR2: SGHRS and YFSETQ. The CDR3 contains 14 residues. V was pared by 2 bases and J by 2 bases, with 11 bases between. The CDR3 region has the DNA TGCGCCAGCAGCTTACAGGGTTTCCCCTACGAGCAGTACTTC. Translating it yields CASSLQGFPYEQYF.

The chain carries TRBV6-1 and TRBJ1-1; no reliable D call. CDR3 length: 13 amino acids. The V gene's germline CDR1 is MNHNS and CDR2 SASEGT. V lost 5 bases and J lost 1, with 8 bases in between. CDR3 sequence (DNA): TGTGCCAGCAGTTCCGATAGGAACACTGAAGCTTTCTTT. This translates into CASSSDRNTEAFF.

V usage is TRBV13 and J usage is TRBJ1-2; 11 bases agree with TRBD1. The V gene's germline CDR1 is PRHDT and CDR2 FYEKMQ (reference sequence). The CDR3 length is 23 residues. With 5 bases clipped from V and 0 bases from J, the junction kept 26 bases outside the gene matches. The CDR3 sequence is CASSERIQRGGQGAILSNYGYTF. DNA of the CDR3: TGTGCCAGCAGCGAGCGAATCCAAAGAGGAGGACAGGGGGCAATCCTTTCTAACTATGGCTACACCTTC.

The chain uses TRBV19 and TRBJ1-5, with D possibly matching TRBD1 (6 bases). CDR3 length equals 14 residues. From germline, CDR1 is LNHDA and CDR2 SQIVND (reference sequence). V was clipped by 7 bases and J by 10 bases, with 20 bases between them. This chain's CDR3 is CASNWGAPGRPQHF. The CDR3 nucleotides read TGTGCCAGTAACTGGGGGGCCCCCGGTCGACCCCAGCATTTT. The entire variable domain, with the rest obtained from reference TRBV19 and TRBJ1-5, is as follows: DGGITQSPKYLFRKEGQNVTLSCEQNLNHDAMYWYRQDPGQGLRLIYYSQIVNDFQKGDIAEGYSVSREKKESFPLTVTSAQKNPTAFYLCASNWGAPGRPQHFGDGTRLSIL.

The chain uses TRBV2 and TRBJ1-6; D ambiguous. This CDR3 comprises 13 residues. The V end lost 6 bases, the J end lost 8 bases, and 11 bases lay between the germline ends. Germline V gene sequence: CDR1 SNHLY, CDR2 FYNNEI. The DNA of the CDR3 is TGTGCCAGCAGCAACCAGCTCTATTCACCCCTCCACTTT. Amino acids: CASSNQLYSPLHF.